This T cell receptor (beta chain) originates from a study of blood T cell repertoires in COVID-19. Looking at the study overall: COVID-19 samples from acute and convalescent phases originated in the United States, Italy and Spain. Sources were T cells, B-cell-depleted T cells, or PBMCs; the material itself was cDNA or gDNA.

V trimming: 6 bases; J trimming: 3 bases; junction bases outside the gene matches: 11. CDR1 SGHNT and CDR2 YENEEA come from the germline V gene. This CDR3 contains 15 residues. Authors' processing steps: Scientists estimated how many nucleated cells there were by amplifying reference gene primers. TCRdb's table, derived via immunoSEQ multiplex PCR, lists solely in-frame clones and lacks some. V, J and clone size were drawn from that table, and D and trimming were deduced from the DNA. This sample has about 260,000 clones, with about 86% found just once. Sequenced sample: peripheral blood. The chain couples TRBV11-3 to TRBJ2-7, with 7 bases matching TRBD2. The clonotype comes from a man aged 18 to 29 with active or convalescent COVID-19. The CDR3 loop is CASRPGGPGNYEQYF. Here the CDR3 DNA reads TGTGCCAGCAGACCGGGGGGTCCGGGAAACTACGAGCAGTACTTC. The full variable domain, completed using reference TRBV11-3 and TRBJ2-7, is EAGVVQSPRYKIIEKKQPVAFWCNPISGHNTLYWYLQNLGQGPELLIRYENEEAVDDSQLPKDRFSAERLKGVDSTLKIQPAELGDSAVYLCASRPGGPGNYEQYFGPGTRLTVT.